The source of this T cell receptor (beta chain) is a study of blood T cell repertoires in COVID-19. Across the whole study: Specimens from acute and convalescent COVID-19 originated in the United States, Italy and Spain. T cells, B-cell-depleted T cells, or PBMCs supplied cDNA or gDNA.

Produced via immunoSEQ multiplex PCR; TCRdb's table is partial and in-frame only. The repertoire holds roughly 330,000 clones, with approximately 89% as singletons. Germline lookup yields CDR1 SGHVS and CDR2 FQNEAQ. The germline V and J ends were trimmed by 4 bases and 0 bases, with 11 bases remaining between them. CDR3 size: 15 residues. The receptor's source is a man aged 25 to 40 who had recovered from COVID-19. Sequencing was done on a sample of PBMCs or T cells enriched from blood (not recorded which). This chain links TRBV7-8 with TRBJ2-3; D may be TRBD2 (6 bases). As DNA, the CDR3 is TGTGCCAGCAGCTCCGCGGGGTTTAGCACAGATACGCAGTATTTT. Its protein is CASSSAGFSTDTQYF.